One and the same sample provided the 16 T cell receptor beta chains below, sequenced in a study of blood T cell repertoires in COVID-19 (dated by TCRdb to about 2020). The method behind the library was the immunoSEQ multiplex PCR assay. The table comes from immuneACCESS by way of TCRdb, which keeps in-frame sequences with V and J called. Part of the clones is missing from these tables; in studies checked, under half for an unresolved V gene and the rest for unknown reasons. The sample records roughly 44,000 clones, over 85% of which are singletons. Under 15% of the sample rests with the top ten. Sequencing was performed on peripheral blood. All receptors come from a man aged 80 or over with acute or convalescent COVID-19.

This chain uses TRBV2 with TRBJ1-4; 8 bases agree with TRBD1. The length of the CDR3 is 13 residues. CDR1 is SNHLY, CDR2 FYNNEI, per germline. The V segment lost 8 bases and the J segment 7 bases; nucleotides outside the gene matches: 6. CDR3 nucleotide sequence: TGTGCCAGCGGCCAGGGGGCGAGTGAAAAACTGTTTTTT. It codes for CASGQGASEKLFF.

The rearrangement uses TRBV5-1 and TRBJ2-1; D might be TRBD2 (6 bases). The CDR3 is 15 residues long. In germline, CDR1 is SGHRS, CDR2 YFSETQ. V lost 0 bases and J lost 6, with 13 bases in between. CDR3 sequence reads: CASSLVGGTSNEQFF. Here the CDR3 DNA reads TGCGCCAGCAGCTTGGTGGGGGGTACGAGCAATGAGCAGTTCTTC.

The chain has TRBV2 and TRBJ1-3; 9 bases are a match to TRBD1. Trimming took 5 bases from V and 4 from J; bases not matched to a gene: 6. Germline-derived CDR1 and CDR2 are SNHLY and FYNNEI. CDR3 length: 15 residues. CDR3 region: CASSTGQGGGNTIYF. DNA of the CDR3: TGTGCCAGCAGTACGGGACAGGGTGGAGGAAACACCATATATTTT. The entire variable domain, with the rest obtained from reference TRBV2 and TRBJ1-3, is as follows: EPEVTQTPSHQVTQMGQEVILRCVPISNHLYFYWYRQILGQKVEFLVSFYNNEISEKSEIFDDQFSVERPDGSNFTLKIRSTKLEDSAMYFCASSTGQGGGNTIYFGEGSWLTVV.

V usage is TRBV2 and J usage is TRBJ1-5; 9 bases line up with TRBD1. Per the germline V gene, CDR1 is SNHLY and CDR2 is FYNNEI. The ends lost 6 bases at V and 4 bases at J; junction bases unmatched: 1. The CDR3 extends over 13 amino acids. Here the CDR3 reads CASRGQGNQPQHF. In DNA form, the CDR3 reads TGTGCCAGCAGGGGACAGGGAAATCAGCCCCAGCATTTT.

The gene calls are TRBV3-1 (or the pseudogene TRBV3-2) and TRBJ2-5; D not resolved. Germline CDR1 reads LGHDT; CDR2 reads YNNKEL (reference sequence). Between the trimmed V and J ends, which lost 0 bases and 6 bases, there was a span of 14 bases. The CDR3 covers 15 residues. This chain's CDR3 is CASSQDSIPAKTQYF. The CDR3 bases are TGTGCCAGCAGCCAAGATTCGATCCCCGCGAAGACCCAGTACTTC.

The rearrangement uses TRBV27 and TRBJ2-7; D perhaps matches TRBD1 (8 bases). Germline values: CDR1 MNHEY, CDR2 SMNVEV (reference sequence). The V end lost 5 bases, the J end lost 5 bases, and 16 bases lay between the germline ends. CDR3 length equals 14 residues. CDR3 residues: CASSPAGQVNEQYF. The CDR3 DNA sequence: TGTGCCAGCAGTCCAGCGGGACAGGTGAACGAGCAGTACTTC.

As DNA, the CDR3 is TGTGCCAGCAGCCAAGTTCGCACATACAATGAGCAGTTCTTC. Translated, it gives CASSQVRTYNEQFF. The chain carries TRBV3-1 (or the pseudogene TRBV3-2) and TRBJ2-1; D is ambiguous. V lost 1 base to trimming and J lost 4 bases, with 8 bases between them. The V gene's germline CDR1 is LGHDT and CDR2 YNNKEL (reference sequence). This CDR3 is built from 14 residues.

The genes are TRBV11-2 and TRBJ2-1, with 8 bases fitting TRBD2. This CDR3 is 14 amino acids long. The J segment lost 13 bases and the V segment lost 5 bases, leaving 13 bases of the junction unmatched. Germline CDR1 reads SGHAT; CDR2 reads FQNNGV. The CDR3 reads CASSPQTGTRTQFF. The CDR3 bases are TGTGCCAGCAGCCCCCAGACCGGGACTAGGACACAGTTCTTC.

This clone was seen a single time. The DNA for the CDR3 is TGTGCCAGCAGCTTAATTACGGGACAGGCTAGCAATCAGCCCCAGCATTTT. Its protein is CASSLITGQASNQPQHF. The chain recombines TRBV7-2 with TRBJ1-5, with TRBD1 matching 8 bases. Germline V lookup: CDR1 SGHTA, CDR2 FQGNSA. V trimming: 2 bases; J trimming: 0 bases; junction bases outside the gene matches: 6. CDR3 size: 17 residues.

The chain joins TRBV29-1 to TRBJ2-2; D unclear. The CDR3 covers 11 residues. Germline V gene data show CDR1 as SQVTM and CDR2 as ANQGSEA. Trimming took off 6 bases at V and 5 bases at J, with 7 bases between the two ends. The CDR3 protein is CSVALTGELFF. Written as DNA, the CDR3 is TGCAGCGTGGCTCTGACCGGGGAGCTGTTTTTT.

The chain's CDR3 is CASSEAWGLARNIQYF. The CDR3 nucleotides read TGTGCCAGCAGTGAAGCCTGGGGACTAGCGAGAAACATTCAGTACTTC. This chain connects TRBV2 to TRBJ2-4; 10 bases are shared with TRBD2. With 0 bases clipped from V and 6 bases from J, the junction kept 5 bases outside the gene matches. Germline V lookup: CDR1 SNHLY, CDR2 FYNNEI. This CDR3 has 16 amino acids. The full variable domain, in which reference TRBV2 and TRBJ2-4 provide the parts outside the CDR3, is EPEVTQTPSHQVTQMGQEVILRCVPISNHLYFYWYRQILGQKVEFLVSFYNNEISEKSEIFDDQFSVERPDGSNFTLKIRSTKLEDSAMYFCASSEAWGLARNIQYFGAGTRLSVL.

The gene calls are TRBV5-1 and TRBJ2-1; a possible D gene is TRBD2 (5 bases). The CDR3 sequence is 16 residues long. Germline V gene data show CDR1 as SGHRS and CDR2 as YFSETQ. V lost 4 bases and J lost 0, with 14 bases in between. CDR3 DNA: TGCGCCAGCAGCCAAGGAGGTCAAAGCTCCTACAATGAGCAGTTCTTC. Translated, it gives CASSQGGQSSYNEQFF.

This chain uses TRBV13 with TRBJ2-2; TRBD1 is a possible D gene (6 bases). Germline V gene lookup returns CDR1 PRHDT and CDR2 FYEKMQ (reference sequence). CDR3 length equals 17 residues. The V gene lost 0 bases and the J gene lost 3 bases, with 14 bases spanning the gap. The CDR3 DNA is TGTGCCAGCAGCTTAGGCCGGGGCAGGGGCGACACCGGGGAGCTGTTTTTT. It codes for CASSLGRGRGDTGELFF.

The chain employs TRBV27 and TRBJ1-1; possible D gene TRBD1, 6 bases. V was clipped by 6 bases and J by 4 bases, with 12 bases between them. The CDR3 is made up of 13 amino acids. Germline assignment: CDR1 MNHEY and CDR2 SMNVEV (reference sequence). CDR3 in amino acids: CASRGTGSTEAFF. The CDR3 DNA follows: TGTGCCAGCAGGGGAACAGGGTCCACTGAAGCTTTCTTT.

In this sample, this clone turned up once. In DNA form, the CDR3 reads TGTGCCAGCAGCCAAGGGACAGCAACTAATGAAAAACTGTTTTTT. Its translation: CASSQGTATNEKLFF. The J gene is TRBJ1-4, the V gene TRBV4-2; TRBD1 might be the D (6 bases). CDR3 size: 15 residues. The V gene lost 1 base and the J gene lost 0 bases, with 6 bases spanning the gap. Germline loops: CDR1 LGHNA, CDR2 YNFKEQ.

V usage is TRBV3-1 (or the pseudogene TRBV3-2) and J usage is TRBJ2-5; D perhaps matches TRBD2 (6 bases). CDR1 is LGHDT and CDR2 is YNNKEL in the germline V gene (reference sequence). Trimming stripped 4 bases from V and 7 bases from J, with 13 bases between. The CDR3 contains 13 residues. CDR3 DNA sequence: TGTGCCAGCAGCCGGGACTCATCGGGGACCCAGTACTTC. This sequence encodes CASSRDSSGTQYF.